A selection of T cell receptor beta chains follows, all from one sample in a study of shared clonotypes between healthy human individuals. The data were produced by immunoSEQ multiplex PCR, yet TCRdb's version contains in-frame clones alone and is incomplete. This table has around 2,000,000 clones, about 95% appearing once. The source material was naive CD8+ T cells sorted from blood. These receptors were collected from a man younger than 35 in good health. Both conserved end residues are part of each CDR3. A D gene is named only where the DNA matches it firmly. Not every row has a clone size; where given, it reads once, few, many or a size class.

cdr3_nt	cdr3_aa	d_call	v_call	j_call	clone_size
TGCGCCAGCAGCCCCGGGACAGGGAATCTCTATGGCTACACCTTC	CASSPGTGNLYGYTF	TRBD1	TRBV4-3	TRBJ1-2	NA
TGTGCCAGCAGCCTACCAGGCTATGAGCAGTTCTTC	CASSLPGYEQFF	NA	TRBV7-9	TRBJ2-1	NA
TGCAGCGTGGAGACTTTACGGGACACTAACTCCTACGAGCAGTACTTC	CSVETLRDTNSYEQYF	NA	TRBV29-1	TRBJ2-7	NA
TGTGCCAGCAGCGCCGGACTAGCGGCCTACAATGAGCAGTTCTTC	CASSAGLAAYNEQFF	TRBD2	TRBV5-8	TRBJ2-1	once
TGCGCCAGCAGCCAAGTGGCCGGGGTAGGCACTGAAGCTTTCTTT	CASSQVAGVGTEAFF	NA	TRBV4-1	TRBJ1-1	once
TGCGCCAGCAGCTTGGCCGAAGGCAATGAGCAGTTCTTC	CASSLAEGNEQFF	NA	TRBV5-1	TRBJ2-1	NA
TGTGCCAGCACGGTCGGGATTACAGGGGGTGAGACAGATACGCAGTATTTT	CASTVGITGGETDTQYF	TRBD1	TRBV28	TRBJ2-3	once
TGCGCCAGCAGCCAAGTCTACGGAGATCAGCCCCAGCATTTT	CASSQVYGDQPQHF	NA	TRBV4-1	TRBJ1-5	NA
TGTGCCAGCACCCTTTCGCGGGAGTCAGGTTCACCCCTCCACTTT	CASTLSRESGSPLHF	NA	TRBV2	TRBJ1-6	few
TGTGCCACTCCGGAGGCTAGCGGGGAGGGACGGTACTTC	CATPEASGEGRYF	TRBD2	TRBV10-3	TRBJ2-7	NA
TGTGCCAGCAGCTTAGGAACTTCTCCCCCCTACAATGAGCAGTTCTTC	CASSLGTSPPYNEQFF	NA	TRBV11-2	TRBJ2-1	NA
TGTGCCAGCAGGGAAAGCGGGAGCGGCGCAGATACGCAGTATTTT	CASRESGSGADTQYF	TRBD2	TRBV2	TRBJ2-3	NA
TGCGCCAGCAGCTCAGGACTAGCGGGAGTGAGTGAGCAGTTCTTC	CASSSGLAGVSEQFF	TRBD2	TRBV5-1	TRBJ2-1	NA
TGTGCCAGCAGTATCCGGGACAGGTACTACGAGCAGTACTTC	CASSIRDRYYEQYF	TRBD1	TRBV27	TRBJ2-7	NA
TGTGCCAGTAGTAGACAGGGAGGAAACACTGAAGCTTTCTTT	CASSRQGGNTEAFF	TRBD1	TRBV19	TRBJ1-1	NA
TGTGCCAGCAGCTTAGGTGAAACAGTCGGTGGCTACACCTTC	CASSLGETVGGYTF	NA	TRBV11-2	TRBJ1-2	NA
TGTGCCAGCAGCCCCGGGACAGCTTCCTACGAGCAGTACTTC	CASSPGTASYEQYF	TRBD1	TRBV11-2	TRBJ2-7	NA
TGTGCCAGCAGCTGGACTAGTACCGGGGAGCTGTTTTTT	CASSWTSTGELFF	TRBD2	TRBV5-6	TRBJ2-2	NA
TGTGCCTGGAAAAAGGGAGCCAGCTCCTATAATTCACCCCTCCACTTT	CAWKKGASSYNSPLHF	NA	TRBV30	TRBJ1-6	NA
TGTGCCAGCACTGTTTTCGGGGTTAACACCGGGGAGCTGTTTTTT	CASTVFGVNTGELFF	NA	TRBV19	TRBJ2-2	NA